This T cell receptor beta chain emerged from a study of response to subunit inactivated influenza vaccine. General study points: Few new T cells, the authors suggested, are recruited by each seasonal influenza vaccination.

MiXCR, run by TCRdb on the RT-PCR reads, gives a single entry per CDR3 protein. The sample includes around 530,000 distinct CDR3 sequences, 16% of them seen just once. Notes on this clonotype: No antigen is known for it.

This CDR3 comprises 14 residues. The germline V and J ends were trimmed by 3 bases and 1 base, with 9 bases remaining between them. Germline assignment: CDR1 LGHNA and CDR2 YSLEER. The TCR originated in a man aged 45 to 75 who received an inactivated influenza vaccine. The specimen comprised CD4+ T cells sorted from PBMCs, sampled less than 30 months after vaccination. This rearrangement joins TRBV4-3 to TRBJ1-1; D gene ambiguous. The CDR3: CASSQGHRNTEAFF. CDR3 nucleotide sequence: TGCGCCAGCAGCCAGGGCCACAGGAACACTGAAGCTTTCTTT.